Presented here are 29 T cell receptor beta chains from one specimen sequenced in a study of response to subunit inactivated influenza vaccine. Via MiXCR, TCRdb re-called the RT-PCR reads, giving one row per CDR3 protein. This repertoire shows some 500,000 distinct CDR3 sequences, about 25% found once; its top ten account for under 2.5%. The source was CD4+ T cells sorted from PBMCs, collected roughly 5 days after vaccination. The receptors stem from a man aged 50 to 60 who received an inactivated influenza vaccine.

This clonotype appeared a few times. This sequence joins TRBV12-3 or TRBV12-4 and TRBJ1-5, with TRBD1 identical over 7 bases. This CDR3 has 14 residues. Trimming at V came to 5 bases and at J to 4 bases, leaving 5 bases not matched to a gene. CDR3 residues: CASSIQGTNQPQHF. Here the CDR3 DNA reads TGTGCCAGCAGTATACAGGGGACTAATCAGCCCCAGCATTTT.

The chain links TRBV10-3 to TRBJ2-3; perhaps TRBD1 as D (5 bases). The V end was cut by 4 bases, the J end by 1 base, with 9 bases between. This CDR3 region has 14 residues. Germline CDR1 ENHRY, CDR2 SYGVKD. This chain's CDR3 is CAISAARGTDTQYF. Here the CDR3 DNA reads TGTGCCATCAGTGCCGCCAGGGGCACAGATACGCAGTATTTT.

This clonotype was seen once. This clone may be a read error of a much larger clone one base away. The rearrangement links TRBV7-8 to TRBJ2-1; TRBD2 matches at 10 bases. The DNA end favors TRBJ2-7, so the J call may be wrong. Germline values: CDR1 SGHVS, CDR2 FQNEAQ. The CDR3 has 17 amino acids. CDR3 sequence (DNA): TGTGCCAGCAGCTTAGGGGCCGGGACTAGCGTGTACAATGAGCAGTACTTC. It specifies CASSLGAGTSVYNEQYF.

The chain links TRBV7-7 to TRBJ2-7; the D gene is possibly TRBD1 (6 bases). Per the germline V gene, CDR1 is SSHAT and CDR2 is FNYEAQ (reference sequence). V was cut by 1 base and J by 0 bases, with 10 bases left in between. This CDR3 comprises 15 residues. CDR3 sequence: CASSLGPDSSYEQYF. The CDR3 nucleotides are TGTGCCAGCAGCTTAGGACCGGACAGCTCCTACGAGCAGTACTTC. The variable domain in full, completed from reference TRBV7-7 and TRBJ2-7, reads GAGVSQSPRYKVTKRGQDVTLRCDPISSHATLYWYQQALGQGPEFLTYFNYEAQPDKSGLPSDRFSAERPEGSISTLTIQRTEQRDSAMYRCASSLGPDSSYEQYFGPGTRLTVT.

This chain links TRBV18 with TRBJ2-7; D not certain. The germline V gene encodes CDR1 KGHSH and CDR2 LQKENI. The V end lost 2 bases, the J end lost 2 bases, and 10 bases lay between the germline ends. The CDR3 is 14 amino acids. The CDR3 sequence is CASSPFGSAYEQYF. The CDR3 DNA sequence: TGTGCCAGCTCACCATTTGGCAGTGCCTACGAGCAGTACTTC.

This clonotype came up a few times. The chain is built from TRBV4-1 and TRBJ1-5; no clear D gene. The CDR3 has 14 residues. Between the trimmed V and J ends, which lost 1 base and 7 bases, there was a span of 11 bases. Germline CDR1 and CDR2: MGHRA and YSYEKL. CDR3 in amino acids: CASSQVGILQPQHF. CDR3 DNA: TGCGCCAGCAGCCAAGTCGGGATTCTCCAGCCCCAGCATTTT.

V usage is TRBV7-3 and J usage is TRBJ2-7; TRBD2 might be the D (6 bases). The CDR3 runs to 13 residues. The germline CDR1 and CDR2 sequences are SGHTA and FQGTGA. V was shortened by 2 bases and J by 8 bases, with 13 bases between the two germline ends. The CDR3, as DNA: TGTGCCAGCAGCTTATCTGGAGGGAGGCAGCAGTACTTC. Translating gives CASSLSGGRQQYF.

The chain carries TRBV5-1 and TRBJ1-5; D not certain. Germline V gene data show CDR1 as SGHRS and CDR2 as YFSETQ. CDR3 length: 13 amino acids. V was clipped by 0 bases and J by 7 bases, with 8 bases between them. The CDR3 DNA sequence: TGCGCCAGCAGCTTGGGAGGCTTGCAGCCCCAGCATTTT. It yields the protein CASSLGGLQPQHF.

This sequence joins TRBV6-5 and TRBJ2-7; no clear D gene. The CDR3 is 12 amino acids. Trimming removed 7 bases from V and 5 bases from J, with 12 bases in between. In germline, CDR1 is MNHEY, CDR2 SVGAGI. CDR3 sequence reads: CASTDFKDEQYF. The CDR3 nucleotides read TGTGCCAGCACAGATTTTAAGGACGAGCAGTACTTC.

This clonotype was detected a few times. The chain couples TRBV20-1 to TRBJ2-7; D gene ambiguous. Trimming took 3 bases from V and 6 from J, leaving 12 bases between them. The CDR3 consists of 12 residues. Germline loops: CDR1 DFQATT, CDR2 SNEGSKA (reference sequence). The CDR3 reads CSASLLVPEQYF. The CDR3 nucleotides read TGCAGTGCTAGTCTTTTGGTCCCCGAGCAGTACTTC.

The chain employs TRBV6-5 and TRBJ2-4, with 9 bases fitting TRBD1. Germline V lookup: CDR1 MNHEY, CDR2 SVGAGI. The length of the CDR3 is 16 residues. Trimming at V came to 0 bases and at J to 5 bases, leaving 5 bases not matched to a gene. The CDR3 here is CASSYSTGGFENIQYF. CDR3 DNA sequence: TGTGCCAGCAGTTACTCGACAGGGGGTTTCGAAAACATTCAGTACTTC.

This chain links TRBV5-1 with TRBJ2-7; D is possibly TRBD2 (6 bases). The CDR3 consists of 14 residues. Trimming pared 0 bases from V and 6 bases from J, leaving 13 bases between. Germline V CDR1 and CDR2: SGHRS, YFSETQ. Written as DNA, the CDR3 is TGCGCCAGCAGCTTGGGGGCCCCCGGGAGCGAGCAGTACTTC. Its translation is CASSLGAPGSEQYF.

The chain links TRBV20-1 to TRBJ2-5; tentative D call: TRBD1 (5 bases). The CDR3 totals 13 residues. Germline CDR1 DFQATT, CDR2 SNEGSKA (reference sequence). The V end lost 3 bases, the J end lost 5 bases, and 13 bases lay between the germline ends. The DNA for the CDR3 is TGCAGTGCTAGTGGCAGGGCCTTGGAGACCCAGTACTTC. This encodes CSASGRALETQYF.

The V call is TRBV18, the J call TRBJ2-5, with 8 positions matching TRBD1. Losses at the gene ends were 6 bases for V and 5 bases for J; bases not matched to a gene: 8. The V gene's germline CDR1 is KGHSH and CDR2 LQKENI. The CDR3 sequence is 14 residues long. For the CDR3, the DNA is TGTGCCAGCTCGACTCAGGGGGCTTGGGAGACCCAGTACTTC. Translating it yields CASSTQGAWETQYF.

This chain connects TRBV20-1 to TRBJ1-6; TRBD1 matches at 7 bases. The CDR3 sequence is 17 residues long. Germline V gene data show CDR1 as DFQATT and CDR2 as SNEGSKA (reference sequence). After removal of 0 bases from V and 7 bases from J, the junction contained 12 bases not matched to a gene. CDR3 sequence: CSARDEGALFGNSPLHF. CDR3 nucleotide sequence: TGCAGTGCTAGAGACGAGGGGGCCCTCTTCGGGAATTCACCCCTCCACTTT.

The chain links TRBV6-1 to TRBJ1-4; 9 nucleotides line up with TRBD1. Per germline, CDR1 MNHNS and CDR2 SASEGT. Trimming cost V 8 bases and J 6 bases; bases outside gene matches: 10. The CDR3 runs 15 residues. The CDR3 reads CASASTGGSYEKLFF. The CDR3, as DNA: TGTGCCAGCGCATCCACAGGGGGCTCGTATGAAAAACTGTTTTTT.

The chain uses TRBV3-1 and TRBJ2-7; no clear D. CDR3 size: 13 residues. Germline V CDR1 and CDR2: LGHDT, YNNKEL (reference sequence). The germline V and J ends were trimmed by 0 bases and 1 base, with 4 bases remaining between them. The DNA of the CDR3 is TGTGCCAGCAGCCAAGATTGGTCCTACGAGCAGTACTTC. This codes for CASSQDWSYEQYF.

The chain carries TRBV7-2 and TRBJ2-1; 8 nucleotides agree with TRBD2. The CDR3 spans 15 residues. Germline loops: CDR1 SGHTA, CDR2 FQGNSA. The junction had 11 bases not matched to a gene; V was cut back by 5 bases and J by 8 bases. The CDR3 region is CASSPFKREWDEQFF. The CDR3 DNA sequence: TGTGCCAGCAGCCCCTTCAAGCGGGAGTGGGATGAGCAGTTCTTC.

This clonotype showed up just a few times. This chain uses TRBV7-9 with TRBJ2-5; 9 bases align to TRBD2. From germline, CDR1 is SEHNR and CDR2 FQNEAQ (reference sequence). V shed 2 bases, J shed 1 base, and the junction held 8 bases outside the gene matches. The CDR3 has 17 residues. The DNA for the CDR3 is TGTGCCAGCAGCTTATGGACCAGCGGGAGGACCCAAGAGACCCAGTACTTC. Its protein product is CASSLWTSGRTQETQYF.

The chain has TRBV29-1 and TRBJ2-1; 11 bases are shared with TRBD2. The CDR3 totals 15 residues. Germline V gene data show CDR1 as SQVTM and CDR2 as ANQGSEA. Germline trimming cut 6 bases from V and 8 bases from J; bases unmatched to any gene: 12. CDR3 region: CSVESSGGIYDEQFF. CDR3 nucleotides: TGCAGCGTAGAATCTAGCGGGGGGATATATGATGAGCAGTTCTTC.

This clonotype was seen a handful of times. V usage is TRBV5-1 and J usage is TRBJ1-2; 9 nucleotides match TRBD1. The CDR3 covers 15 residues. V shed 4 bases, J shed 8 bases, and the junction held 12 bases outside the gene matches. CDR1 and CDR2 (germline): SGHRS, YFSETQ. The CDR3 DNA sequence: TGCGCCAGCAGCGCTACCGGGACAGGGCAATCGGGCTACACCTTC. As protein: CASSATGTGQSGYTF.

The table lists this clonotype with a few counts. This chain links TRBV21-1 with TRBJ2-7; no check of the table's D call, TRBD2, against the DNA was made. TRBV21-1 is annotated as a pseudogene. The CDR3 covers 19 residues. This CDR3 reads CASRRQLGTRLNPFYEQYF. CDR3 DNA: TGTGCCAGCAGAAGACAGCTGGGGACTAGGCTTAATCCCTTCTACGAGCAGTACTTC.

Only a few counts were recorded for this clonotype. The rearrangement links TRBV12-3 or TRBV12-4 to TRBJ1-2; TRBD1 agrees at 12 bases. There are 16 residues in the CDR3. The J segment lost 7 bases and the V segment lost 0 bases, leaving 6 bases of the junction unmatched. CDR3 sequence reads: CASSLAKGTGGFGYTF. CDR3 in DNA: TGTGCCAGCAGTTTAGCTAAGGGGACAGGGGGCTTTGGCTACACCTTC.

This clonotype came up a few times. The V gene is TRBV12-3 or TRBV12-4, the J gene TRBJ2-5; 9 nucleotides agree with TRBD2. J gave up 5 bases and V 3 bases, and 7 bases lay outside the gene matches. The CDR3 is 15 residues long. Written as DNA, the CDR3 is TGTGCCAGCAGTTTCGCGGGGGGGGGCCGGGAGACCCAGTACTTC. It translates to CASSFAGGGRETQYF.

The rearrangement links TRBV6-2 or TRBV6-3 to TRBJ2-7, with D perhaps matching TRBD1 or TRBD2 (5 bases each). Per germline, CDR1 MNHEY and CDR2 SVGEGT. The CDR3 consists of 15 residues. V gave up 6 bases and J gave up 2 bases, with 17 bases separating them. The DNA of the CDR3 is TGTGCCAGCAGCAAGGCGACGGGGCCCCCCTACGAGCAGTACTTC. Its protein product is CASSKATGPPYEQYF.

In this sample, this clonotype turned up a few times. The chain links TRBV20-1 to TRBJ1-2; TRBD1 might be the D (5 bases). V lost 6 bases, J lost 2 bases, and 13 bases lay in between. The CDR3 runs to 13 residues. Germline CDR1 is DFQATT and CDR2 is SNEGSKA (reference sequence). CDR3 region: CSAKLQENYGYTF. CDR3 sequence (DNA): TGCAGTGCCAAGCTACAGGAAAACTATGGCTACACCTTC.

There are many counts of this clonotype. CDR3 in amino acids: CSVDRGSTEAFF. The CDR3 DNA reads TGCAGCGTAGACAGGGGTAGCACTGAAGCTTTCTTT. The chain uses TRBV29-1 and TRBJ1-1, with TRBD1 matching over 8 bases. Trimming removed 6 bases from V and 4 bases from J; junction bases left unmatched: 4. Per the germline V gene, CDR1 is SQVTM and CDR2 is ANQGSEA. This CDR3 contains 12 residues. The full variable domain, rest sourced from reference TRBV29-1 and TRBJ1-1, is SAVISQKPSRDICQRGTSLTIQCQVDSQVTMMFWYRQQPGQSLTLIATANQGSEATYESGFVIDKFPISRPNLTFSTLTVSNMSPEDSSIYLCSVDRGSTEAFFGQGTRLTVV.

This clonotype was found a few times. CDR3 loop: CASSPGRSFQETQYF. The CDR3 nucleotides are TGCGCCAGCTCCCCGGGACGCAGCTTCCAAGAGACCCAGTACTTC. The chain recombines TRBV5-1 with TRBJ2-5; D is tentatively TRBD1 or TRBD2 (5 bases each). Germline V gene data show CDR1 as SGHRS and CDR2 as YFSETQ. V was cut by 7 bases and J by 1 base, with 17 bases left in between. CDR3 size: 15 residues.

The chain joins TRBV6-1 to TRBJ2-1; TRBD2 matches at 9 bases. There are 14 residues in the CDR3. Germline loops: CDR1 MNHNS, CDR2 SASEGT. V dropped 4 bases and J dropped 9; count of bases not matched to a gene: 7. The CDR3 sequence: CASSVGGRAFEQFF. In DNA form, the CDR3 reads TGTGCCAGCAGTGTTGGCGGGAGGGCCTTTGAGCAGTTCTTC.